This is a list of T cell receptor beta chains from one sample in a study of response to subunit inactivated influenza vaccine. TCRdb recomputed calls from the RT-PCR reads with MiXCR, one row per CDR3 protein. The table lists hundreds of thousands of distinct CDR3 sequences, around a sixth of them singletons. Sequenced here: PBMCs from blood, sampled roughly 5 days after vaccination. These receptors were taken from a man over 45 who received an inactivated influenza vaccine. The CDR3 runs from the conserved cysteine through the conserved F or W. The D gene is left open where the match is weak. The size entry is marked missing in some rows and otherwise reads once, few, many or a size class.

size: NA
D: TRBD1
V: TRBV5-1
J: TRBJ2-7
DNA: TGCGCCAGCAGCTTGCAAACAGGGGCTGTCAACGAGCAGTACTTC
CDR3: CASSLQTGAVNEQYF

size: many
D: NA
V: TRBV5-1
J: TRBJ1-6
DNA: TGCGCCAGCAGCTTGGATCTGGTTTCCTATAATTCACCCCTCCACTTT
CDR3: CASSLDLVSYNSPLHF

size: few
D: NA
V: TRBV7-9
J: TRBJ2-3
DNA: TGTGCCAGCAGTTCGAGTCTTCGGGGGAAGACAGATACGCAGTATTTT
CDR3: CASSSSLRGKTDTQYF

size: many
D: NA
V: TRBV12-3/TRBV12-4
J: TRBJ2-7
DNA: TGTGCCAGCAGTCCAAGGGACTCCATCTACGAGCAGTACTTC
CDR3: CASSPRDSIYEQYF

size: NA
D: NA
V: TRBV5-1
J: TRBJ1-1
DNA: TGCGCCAGCAGCGATGACAGCATGAACACTGAAGCTTTCTTT
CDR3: CASSDDSMNTEAFF

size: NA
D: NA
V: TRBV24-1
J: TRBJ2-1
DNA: TGTGCCAACTTCTACCCCAGGGGATCCGGCAACAATGAGCAGTTCTTC
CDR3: CANFYPRGSGNNEQFF

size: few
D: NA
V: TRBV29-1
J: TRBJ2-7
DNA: TGCAGCGTGACGTTCGGCTACGAGCAGTACTTC
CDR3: CSVTFGYEQYF

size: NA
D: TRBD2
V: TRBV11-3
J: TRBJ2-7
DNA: TGTGCCAGCAGCTACGGGACTAGCGTTACCTACGAGCAGTACTTC
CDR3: CASSYGTSVTYEQYF

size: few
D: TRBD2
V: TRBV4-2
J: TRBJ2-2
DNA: TGTGCCAGCAGCCTCAACCTAGCGGGGAACACCGGGGAGCTGTTTTTT
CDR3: CASSLNLAGNTGELFF

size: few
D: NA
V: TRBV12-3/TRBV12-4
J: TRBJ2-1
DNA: TGTGCCAGCAGTTTGGTCTGGGGGGAGCAGTTCTTC
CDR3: CASSLVWGEQFF